The present T cell receptor beta chain was sequenced within a study of cytomegalovirus exposure and HLA in healthy donors (dated by TCRdb to about 2017). At the level of the whole study: According to an earlier analysis of 587 of the donors, about 179 million T cells yielded 117 million unique TCR beta sequences and 250 to 350 Gb of sequence data. An early release that covered roughly 600 HLA-typed donors contained about 300 gigabases of sequencing data and tens of millions of unique TCR sequences. Among 300 to 500 genotyped donors of the cohort, an average of roughly 230,000 unique TCR beta nucleotide sequences was sequenced per donor, of which approximately 18% were non-productive. Using immunosequencing, the study profiled T cell repertoires from 666 subjects and related those repertoires to cytomegalovirus serostatus. The number of donors typed differed by locus, with roughly 629-640 for A, B, C, DRB1 and DQB1, more than 500 for DQA1, 600 to 610 for DPA1, and some 450 for DPB1. An earlier analysis of some 500 of the donors applied high-throughput TCR beta sequencing to assess whether each TCR beta V gene segment acted as functional or pseudogenic. Besides the first cohort of roughly 640 subjects, a separate validation cohort made up of roughly 120 different subjects was used. Both class I and class II loci were covered by HLA typing, at four-digit resolution. Rather than drawing on any new phenotypic data, the later analysis identified candidate immune exposures from TCR beta sequences and the way those sequences occurred across donors. In a later genetic analysis, genome-wide SNP genotypes for about three fifths of the 666 donors were used, and that subset was treated as a discovery cohort. High-throughput TCR immunosequencing, statistical association of individual TCRs with disease status, and machine learning were combined to predict cytomegalovirus infection status. All discovery cohort repertoires had been generated using a single sequencing platform. Roughly five DR-DQ haplotypes were treated as single units for association and clustering because of strong linkage in the cohort. The study aimed to test whether cataloging public T cell receptors could reveal signatures of past pathogen exposure. Donor age, sex, ethnicity and CMV serostatus were collected together with the repertoire data. Of the roughly 400 genotyped donors, roughly 80% fell in the genetic ancestry cluster associated with self-reported Caucasian donors. A later analysis re-examined previously published TCR beta repertoires from more than 600 donors and added high-resolution HLA genotyping to investigate patterns of TCR occurrence. Study-wide conclusions, independent of this receptor: The cohort was sequenced for TCR beta chains only, and without alpha or paired-chain data the features that could be detected were limited. A total of roughly 160 TCR beta chains were listed by the study as associated with cytomegalovirus. A few of the identified cytomegalovirus-associated TCR beta chains were confirmed in vitro to be specific for cytomegalovirus antigens. Broadly in line with IMGT annotations, most TCR beta V segments showed up in productive rearrangements about 90% or about 30% of the time in an earlier analysis of around 550 of the donors. In a later genetic analysis, a missense DCLRE1C variant was associated with V-gene and J-gene trimming of TCR beta chains, and the association was replicated in an independent cohort. The presence/absence analyses assumed that sequencing depth was roughly uniform across donors, and that assumption may not be true. Specific HLA alleles were associated with 15,000 to 20,000 TCR beta sequences at a false discovery rate of 0.05 in a later analysis. A further reported finding was that TCR beta sequences accurately predicted the HLA-A and HLA-B alleles for most subjects in the first cohort. The earlier analysis of 587 of the donors excluded seventeen rarely observed V segments, including chromosome 9 orphons, because counts were too low. In a later analysis, the rate of TCR association differed among HLA loci, with DRB1 alleles having the most associated TCRs and HLA-C alleles having the fewest. Linkage disequilibrium might explain the correlated functional status among segregating V segments, but an unknown experimental factor could not be excluded. Because HLA typing was missing for some donors at each locus, association tests included only the typed subset. According to a later genetic analysis, donors in an Asian-associated ancestry cluster had fewer N-insertions in productive TCRs than the approximately 670-donor mean. Most CMV-associated TCR beta chains appeared to be HLA-restricted in a later analysis, and the HLA associations seemed to be driven largely by CMV exposure. Because the 87-base-pair reads could not distinguish some IMGT-functional V segments, including TRBV6-2 and TRBV6-3, those segments were excluded. The only immune exposure information available for the cohort was CMV serostatus. While some public TCRs were present in many individuals, most TCR sequences turned up only very rarely across donors. When HLA alleles, especially DR and DQ, strongly co-occurred, TCR associations were difficult to assign to individual alleles. A later analysis reported that several top co-occurrence clusters appeared linked to parvovirus B19, influenza, CMV and Epstein-Barr virus. A group of highly shared sequence variants was considered likely to be a technical artifact of the sequencing pipeline. The classifier was reported to diagnose cytomegalovirus status with high specificity and sensitivity in both the original cohort and the validation cohort. In a later analysis, HLA-associated TCR beta chains showed more clonal expansion and lower generation probabilities than non-associated chains that were equally common. The authors suggested that the approach could potentially be generalized to other disease states and immunological phenotypes.

Receptors were amplified or captured by the immunoSEQ multiplex PCR assay. A mixture of 60 forward primers for TCR Vbeta segments and 13 reverse primers for TCR Jbeta segments was used in the multiplex PCR. A multiplex PCR assay on genomic DNA amplified the CDR3 region of rearranged TCR beta genes. Amplified TCR beta libraries were sequenced as 87-base-pair reads on the Illumina HiSeq System. In the paper's pipeline: Across the roughly 640 repertoires, a later analysis counted approximately 83 million unique TCR beta chains, some 11 million of which were shared by at least two donors. Raw reads were error-corrected and collapsed into unique sequences by a nearest-neighbor algorithm in which closely related sequences were merged to remove PCR and sequencing errors. V, D and J gene segments were assigned by aligning CDR3 sequences to IMGT reference sequences. For a sequence to be retained, a match of at least six nucleotides to both a V gene segment and a J gene segment was required. A rearrangement was called productive if the CDR3 had no stop codons and remained in frame with V and J, and every other rearrangement was called non-productive. Following IMGT convention, CDR3 was defined as the stretch from the second conserved V-encoded cysteine to the conserved J-encoded phenylalanine. The earlier analysis of some 600 of the donors excluded sequences that lacked an unambiguous match to a single V gene segment. An earlier analysis of under 750 of the donors called V segments functional above 56.7% productive rearrangements and segregating when the between-donor standard deviation exceeded 5%. A statistical classification framework was developed to diagnose cytomegalovirus status using the catalog of TCR beta chain sequences. In a later analysis, TCR nucleotide sequences were compared against IMGT/GENE-DB human TR gene sequences so that V and J genes could be assigned. A later analysis assigned CDR3 sequences and most-parsimonious VDJ recombination scenarios with the TCRdist pipeline. In a later analysis, every TCR beta chain was defined by the combination of its CDR3 amino acid sequence and its V-gene family, and reads without a unique V-gene family were dropped. As a way to deal with suspected cross-contamination and a sequencing artifact, a later analysis dropped approximately 590 nucleotide sequences that were highly shared and had low generation probability. A later analysis calculated a clonal expansion index for each public chain from normalized within-repertoire ranks of inferred template counts. A later analysis computed generation probabilities with a VDJ recombination model fitted to out-of-frame rearrangements, and checked the results against IGoR. In a later analysis, TCR-TCR, TCR-HLA and TCR-CMV co-occurrence was scored with hypergeometric tests, and a repertoire-size bias correction was applied to TCR pairs. To estimate false discovery rates, a later analysis permuted the HLA or CMV assignments 20 times. In a later analysis, co-occurring TCRs were grouped with DBSCAN, and TCRdist sequence similarity was added when clustering was performed within HLA-allele-positive subsets. Co-occurrence clustering excluded repertoires with fewer than 30,000 or more than 120,000 public chains, plus five with anomalous nucleotide sharing. What TCRdb holds here is the immuneACCESS table cut down to in-frame rearrangements. Part of the clones is not present; checked against another copy, under half of the missing clones reflect an unresolved V gene, and the others are unexplained. The V and J calls and clone size were taken over from that table, and D and trimming were inferred from the DNA. The sample's records list 60,000 to 70,000 clones. The top ten hold less than 6% of the sample.

Notes on this clone: Its antigen remains undetermined.

Counted from cysteine to phenylalanine, this CDR3 has 12 amino acids. Of the read, only the CDR3 DNA is kept; its 36 bases are in frame from base 1. The V and J ends are trimmed by 7 bases and 0 bases, leaving 7 bases between them. CDR1 is given as SGHVS and CDR2 as FQNEAQ, both from the germline V gene. The cohort was made up of 500 to 800 healthy bone marrow donors. All cohort members were sampled while nominally healthy, although unrecorded immune exposures were likely present. The donor tested CMV seropositive and was one of the 289 seropositive cohort members. Every donor gave a peripheral blood sample, and the peripheral blood mononuclear cells from that sample were used for TCR beta sequencing. Genomic DNA extraction from the blood cell samples was performed with the Qiagen DNeasy Blood Extraction Kit.

The V gene is TRBV7-8 and the J gene is TRBJ2-7; the D gene cannot be resolved reliably. The origin of this receptor is a man aged 25-45 years in good health and CMV-seropositive. Sample: PBMCs. The DNA sequence follows: TGTGCCAGCACCCCTAGCTCCTACGAGCAGTACTTC. Its amino acids are CASTPSSYEQYF.